The clone carrying this TCR beta chain has only a few counts. The antigen is undetermined. A much larger clone sits a single nucleotide away, making a read error possible. This specimen comes from a study of CD8 T cells in ankylosing spondylitis. The study, taken as a whole, reports: Typical of ankylosing spondylitis blood, it appeared, was a TCR beta motif of eight highly homologous variants. A subset of motif variants has previously been described in the synovial fluid and blood of reactive arthritis. Researchers reportedly found disease-linked clones significantly enriched in matched ankylosing spondylitis synovial fluid.

TCRdb fed the 5' RACE reads into MiXCR, producing one record per CDR3 protein. Of 200,000 to 300,000 distinct CDR3 sequences listed, around 8% are singletons. This CDR3 region has 11 residues. The germline gives CDR1 DFQATT, CDR2 SNEGSKA (reference sequence). The sample consisted of blood, either unsorted or a sorted T cell fraction (not recorded which). This chain connects TRBV20-1 to TRBJ2-5; possibly TRBD2 for D (5 bases). The receptor comes from a female donor with ankylosing spondylitis or in good health (not recorded which). DNA of the CDR3: TGCAGTGGGGAGTACCAAGAGGCCCAGTACTTC. Amino acid sequence: CSGEYQEAQYF.